One and the same sample provided the 9 T cell receptor beta chains below, sequenced in a study of blood T cells in healthy people across ages. Alongside a J-beta primer mix, a sample-barcoded 5' primer served in a second PCR lasting about 6 to 11 cycles. TCRdb itself ran the 5' RACE reads through MiXCR, one entry per CDR3 protein. The repertoire consists of about a million distinct CDR3 sequences, with around 48% occurring once and the leading ten covering over 10%. The specimen sequenced was blood. These TCRs come from a man aged 25-45 years in good health.

This chain uses TRBV24-1 with TRBJ1-6; TRBD1 agrees at 10 bases. The V segment lost 0 bases and the J segment 3 bases; nucleotides outside the gene matches: 1. The CDR3 is 17 residues long. From germline, CDR1 is KGHDR and CDR2 SFDVKD. In DNA, the CDR3 is TGTGCCACCAGTGATTTGGGGACAGGGGACTATAATTCACCCCTCCACTTT. It codes for CATSDLGTGDYNSPLHF.

This clonotype occurred a few times. A single base separates this from a much larger clone, so it may be a read error. This chain joins TRBV20-1 and TRBJ2-4, with D perhaps matching TRBD2 (6 bases). The CDR3 has 15 residues. Germline V gene lookup returns CDR1 DFQATT and CDR2 SNEGSKA (reference sequence). The V end lost 2 bases, the J end lost 0 bases, and 11 bases lay between the germline ends. This chain's CDR3 is CSARRETPAKNIQYF. The CDR3 DNA sequence: TGCAGTGCTAGACGGGAGACCCCAGCCAAAAACATTCAGTACTTC.

This rearrangement joins TRBV9 to TRBJ1-2, with TRBD1 identical over 7 bases. Germline CDR1 reads SGDLS; CDR2 reads YYNGEE. The V and J ends lost 3 bases and 4 bases, in that order; junction bases with no gene match: 9. This CDR3 comprises 15 residues. The CDR3 nucleotides read TGTGCCAGCAGCGCCCTCAGGGGGGACCGCTATGGCTACACCTTC. This codes for CASSALRGDRYGYTF. Using reference TRBV9 and TRBJ1-2 for the parts outside the CDR3, the full variable domain is DSGVTQTPKHLITATGQRVTLRCSPRSGDLSVYWYQQSLDQGLQFLIQYYNGEERAKGNILERFSAQQFPDLHSELNLSSLELGDSALYFCASSALRGDRYGYTFGSGTRLTVV.

This chain connects TRBV20-1 to TRBJ2-7; 7 nucleotides align to TRBD1. This CDR3 has 13 residues. Germline trimming cut 2 bases from V and 7 bases from J; bases unmatched to any gene: 8. Germline V gene sequence: CDR1 DFQATT, CDR2 SNEGSKA (reference sequence). The CDR3 spells CSARNRGPGEQYF. The CDR3 DNA sequence: TGCAGTGCTAGAAACAGGGGTCCAGGGGAGCAGTACTTC.

This clonotype was seen a few times. J is TRBJ2-7 and V is TRBV19; TRBD1 matches at 8 bases. The J segment lost 4 bases and the V segment lost 3 bases, leaving 5 bases of the junction unmatched. The CDR3 is made up of 14 amino acids. The germline V gene has CDR1 LNHDA and CDR2 SQIVND (reference sequence). CDR3 residues: CASSMPGGSYEQYF. The CDR3 DNA reads TGTGCCAGTAGTATGCCAGGGGGCAGTTACGAGCAGTACTTC.

The gene calls are TRBV6-2 or TRBV6-3 and TRBJ2-2; tentatively, D is TRBD2 (5 bases). Germline V lookup: CDR1 MNHEY, CDR2 SVGEGT. With 6 bases removed from V and 2 bases from J, the gap between germline ends came to 13 bases. CDR3 size: 15 residues. CDR3 region: CASRRPRGNTGELFF. DNA of the CDR3: TGTGCCAGCAGGAGACCCCGGGGAAACACCGGGGAGCTGTTTTTT.

CDR3 sequence reads: CASSSALSSGARSYNEQFF. The CDR3 DNA is TGCGCCAGCAGCTCCGCGTTAAGCTCTGGAGCGCGCTCCTACAATGAGCAGTTCTTC. V and J are TRBV5-1 and TRBJ2-1; no reliable D call. The CDR3 has 19 residues. V dropped 3 bases and J dropped 0 bases, with 22 bases sitting between them. Germline lookup yields CDR1 SGHRS and CDR2 YFSETQ. The variable domain in full, with the rest retrieved from reference TRBV5-1 and TRBJ2-1, is KAGVTQTPRYLIKTRGQQVTLSCSPISGHRSVSWYQQTPGQGLQFLFEYFSETQRNKGNFPGRFSGRQFSNSRSEMNVSTLELGDSALYLCASSSALSSGARSYNEQFFGPGTRLTVL.

This chain links TRBV6-2 or TRBV6-3 with TRBJ1-5, with 9 bases fitting TRBD1. The CDR3 length is 15 residues. The germline CDR1 and CDR2 sequences are MNHEY and SVGEGT. Trimming removed 7 bases from V and 0 bases from J; junction bases left unmatched: 4. DNA for the CDR3: TGTGCCAGCACTTGGGGACAGGGTAGCAATCAGCCCCAGCATTTT. This translates into CASTWGQGSNQPQHF.

The table lists this clonotype with a few counts. The chain links TRBV20-1 to TRBJ2-5, with D uncertain. The V gene's germline CDR1 is DFQATT and CDR2 SNEGSKA (reference sequence). The CDR3 runs to 14 residues. V shed 0 bases and J shed 5 bases, with 13 bases lying between them. CDR3: CSARDRISSETQYF. The CDR3 nucleotides read TGCAGTGCTAGAGATCGTATTAGCTCGGAGACCCAGTACTTC.